The rows below give T cell receptor beta chains drawn from one sample of a study of blood T cell repertoires in COVID-19. Produced via immunoSEQ multiplex PCR; TCRdb's table is partial and in-frame only. The table records 250,000 to 350,000 clones, approximately 85% of them present only once. Sequences were obtained from peripheral blood. These receptors all stem from a human donor with COVID-19, enrolled during active disease. The donor label of this sample is uncertain. Each CDR3 is given with its conserved first and last residue. The order of the fields is CDR3 length, D gene, J gene, clone size, V gene, CDR3 protein, CDR3 DNA. The D gene is left open where the match is weak. Expanded clones are given a class, and other clones once, few, many or no size at all.

14 TRBD1 TRBJ1-2 - TRBV5-5 CASSLGQGGNRYTF TGTGCCAGCAGCTTGGGACAGGGGGGCAACCGCTACACCTTC
17 - TRBJ1-5 - TRBV5-6 CASSLAGMVDSNQPQHF TGTGCCAGCAGCTTGGCGGGGATGGTTGATAGCAATCAGCCCCAGCATTTT
16 TRBD2 TRBJ2-3 - TRBV18 CASSPLLAGGSDTQYF TGTGCCAGCTCACCACTGCTAGCGGGAGGGTCAGATACGCAGTATTTT
15 TRBD1 TRBJ2-7 - TRBV19 CASSIGQGSSYEQYF TGTGCCAGTAGTATCGGACAGGGGTCGTCCTACGAGCAGTACTTC
14 - TRBJ1-4 - TRBV28 CASRNQGLGEKLFF TGTGCCAGCAGGAACCAGGGATTAGGCGAAAAACTGTTTTTT
16 TRBD1 TRBJ1-2 - TRBV18 CASSPSRDSTGYGYTF TGTGCCAGCTCACCATCCCGGGACAGTACCGGCTATGGCTACACCTTC
15 TRBD2 TRBJ2-3 - TRBV30 CAWSGQATSGNTQYF TGTGCCTGGAGTGGCCAAGCGACTAGCGGGAATACGCAGTATTTT
14 - TRBJ2-7 - TRBV15 CATSRARTVYEQYF TGTGCCACCAGCAGAGCCCGGACTGTTTACGAGCAGTACTTC
12 - TRBJ2-5 - TRBV19 CASSMARETQYF TGTGCCAGTAGTATGGCTAGAGAGACCCAGTACTTC
12 - TRBJ2-7 - TRBV28 CASSPSSRRQYF TGTGCCAGCAGTCCATCGAGTAGGAGGCAGTACTTC
14 - TRBJ1-1 - TRBV5-5 CASSFGVRNTEAFF TGTGCCAGCAGCTTCGGGGTTAGGAACACTGAAGCTTTCTTT
16 TRBD1 TRBJ2-3 - TRBV3-1/TRBV3-2 CASSPYHRGQSDTQYF TGTGCCAGCAGCCCGTACCACAGGGGGCAGTCTGATACGCAGTATTTT
13 - TRBJ1-1 - TRBV7-9 CASSFSSNTEAFF TGTGCCAGCAGCTTCTCGTCGAACACTGAAGCTTTCTTT
17 - TRBJ1-1 - TRBV10-3 CAISDEEGRAENTEAFF TGTGCCATCAGTGATGAGGAGGGCAGGGCGGAGAACACTGAAGCTTTCTTT
17 TRBD2 TRBJ2-5 - TRBV3-1/TRBV3-2 CASSQLGLANFQETQYF TGTGCCAGCAGCCAATTGGGACTAGCAAACTTTCAAGAGACCCAGTACTTC
14 - TRBJ2-5 once TRBV28 CASSLETGKETQYF TGTGCCAGCAGTTTAGAGACAGGAAAAGAGACCCAGTACTTC
14 TRBD1 TRBJ1-2 few TRBV28 CASRPSDRVHGYTF TGTGCCAGCAGACCCTCGGACAGGGTCCATGGCTACACCTTC
15 - TRBJ1-2 - TRBV2 CASSERSGIGYGYTF TGTGCCAGCAGTGAACGGTCAGGCATCGGTTATGGCTACACCTTC
16 TRBD1 TRBJ2-1 - TRBV10-3 CAISDPGTGGGDEQFF TGTGCCATCAGTGATCCCGGGACAGGGGGCGGCGATGAGCAGTTCTTC
13 - TRBJ2-1 - TRBV11-3 CASSLQGPNEQFF TGTGCCAGCAGCTTACAGGGGCCCAATGAGCAGTTCTTC
14 - TRBJ2-7 - TRBV5-4 CASSLGALVDEQYF TGTGCCAGCAGCTTGGGGGCCCTGGTGGACGAGCAGTACTTC
13 - TRBJ1-1 - TRBV6-5 CASLRERDTEAFF TGTGCCAGCCTGAGGGAACGGGACACTGAAGCTTTCTTT
14 TRBD1 TRBJ1-5 - TRBV30 CAWTMGQPGQPQHF TGTGCCTGGACCATGGGACAGCCCGGTCAGCCCCAGCATTTT
14 - TRBJ1-4 - TRBV25-1 CASSAQLFGEKLFF TGTGCCAGCAGTGCTCAATTATTCGGTGAAAAACTGTTTTTT
14 TRBD2 TRBJ2-7 few TRBV20-1 CSASLAAFRYEQYF TGCAGTGCTAGTCTAGCGGCTTTTCGATACGAGCAGTACTTC
15 TRBD1 TRBJ1-1 few TRBV5-1 CASSWEGQGLAEAFF TGCGCCAGCAGCTGGGAGGGACAGGGGTTGGCTGAAGCTTTCTTT
15 TRBD2 TRBJ2-3 - TRBV3-1/TRBV3-2 CASSIAGVETDTQYF TGTGCCAGCAGTATAGCGGGAGTGGAGACAGATACGCAGTATTTT
18 TRBD1 TRBJ2-3 - TRBV18 CASSPQPRQGITTDTQYF TGTGCCAGCTCACCCCAGCCCCGACAGGGGATTACCACAGATACGCAGTATTTT
13 - TRBJ1-2 - TRBV6-6 CASSPGTQGGYTF TGTGCCAGCAGTCCCGGGACTCAGGGAGGCTACACCTTC
14 - TRBJ1-1 - TRBV7-3 CASSFAGANTEAFF TGTGCCAGCAGCTTTGCAGGGGCGAACACTGAAGCTTTCTTT